This T cell receptor beta chain was profiled in a study of T cells in Graves' hyperthyroidism and ophthalmopathy. There were TCR beta CDR3 regions amplified from RNA transcripts. Researchers ran a first-round RT-PCR on the TCR CDR3 using the HTBI primer set. TCRdb used MiXCR to reprocess the multiplex PCR reads, holding one entry per CDR3 protein. Of a few hundred thousand distinct CDR3 sequences listed, less than 20% are singletons. The germline V gene has CDR1 MNHNS and CDR2 SASEGT. The CDR3 contains 15 residues. With 1 base clipped from V and 7 bases from J, the junction kept 5 bases outside the gene matches. This clonotype was found a few times. Graves' hyperthyroidism was deemed stable given no ophthalmopathy progression within 18 months. Fresh peripheral blood, less than 11 ml of it, supplied the PBMCs.

The gene calls are TRBV6-1 and TRBJ2-3, with 10 bases that match TRBD2. What was sequenced was blood. The sequence came from a woman between 25 and 40 years old with Graves' hyperthyroidism. The CDR3 here is CASSEEAGGPNTQYF. The CDR3 DNA reads TGTGCCAGCAGTGAAGAAGCGGGAGGGCCAAATACGCAGTATTTT.